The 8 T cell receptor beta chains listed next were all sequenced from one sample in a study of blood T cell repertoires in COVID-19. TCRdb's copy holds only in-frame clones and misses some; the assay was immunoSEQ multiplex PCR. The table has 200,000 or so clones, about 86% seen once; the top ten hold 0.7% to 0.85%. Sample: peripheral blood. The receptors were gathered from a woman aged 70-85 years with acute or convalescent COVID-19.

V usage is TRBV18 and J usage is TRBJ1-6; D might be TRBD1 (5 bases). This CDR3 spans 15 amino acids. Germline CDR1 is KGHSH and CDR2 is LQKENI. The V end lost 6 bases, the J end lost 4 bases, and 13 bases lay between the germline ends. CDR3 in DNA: TGTGCCAGCTCCCAGGAGGGGCAGTATAATTCACCCCTCCACTTT. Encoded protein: CASSQEGQYNSPLHF.

CDR3 in amino acids: CASRLTGGRSYGYTF. CDR3 in DNA: TGTGCCAGCAGACTTACAGGGGGCCGAAGCTATGGCTACACCTTC. V and J are TRBV6-5 and TRBJ1-2, with 9 positions matching TRBD1. V trimming: 6 bases; J trimming: 4 bases; junction bases outside the gene matches: 9. The CDR3 has 15 amino acids. Germline CDR1 is MNHEY and CDR2 is SVGAGI.

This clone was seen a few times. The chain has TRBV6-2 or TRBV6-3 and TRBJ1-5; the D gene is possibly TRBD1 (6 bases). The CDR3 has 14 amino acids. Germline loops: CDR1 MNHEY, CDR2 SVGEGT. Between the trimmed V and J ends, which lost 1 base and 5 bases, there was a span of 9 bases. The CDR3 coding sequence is TGTGCCAGCAGTTACTTTTCAGGGGATCAGCCCCAGCATTTT. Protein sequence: CASSYFSGDQPQHF.

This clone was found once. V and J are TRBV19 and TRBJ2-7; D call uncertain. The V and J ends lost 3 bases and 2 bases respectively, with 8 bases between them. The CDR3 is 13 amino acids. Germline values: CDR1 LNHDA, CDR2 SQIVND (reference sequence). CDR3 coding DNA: TGTGCCAGTAGTATTCGAGCCCCCTACGAGCAGTACTTC. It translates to CASSIRAPYEQYF.

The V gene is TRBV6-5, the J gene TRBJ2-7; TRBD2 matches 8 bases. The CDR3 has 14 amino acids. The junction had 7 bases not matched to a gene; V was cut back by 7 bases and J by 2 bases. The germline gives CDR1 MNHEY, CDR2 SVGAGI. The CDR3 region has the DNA TGTGCCAGCACCACCGGGGGGGGCACCTACGAGCAGTACTTC. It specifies CASTTGGGTYEQYF.

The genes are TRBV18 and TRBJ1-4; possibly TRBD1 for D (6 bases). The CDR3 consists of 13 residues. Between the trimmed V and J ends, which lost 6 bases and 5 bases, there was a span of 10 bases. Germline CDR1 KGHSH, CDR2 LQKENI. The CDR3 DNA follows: TGTGCCAGCTCTCCCGGACAGAATGAAAAACTGTTTTTT. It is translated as CASSPGQNEKLFF.

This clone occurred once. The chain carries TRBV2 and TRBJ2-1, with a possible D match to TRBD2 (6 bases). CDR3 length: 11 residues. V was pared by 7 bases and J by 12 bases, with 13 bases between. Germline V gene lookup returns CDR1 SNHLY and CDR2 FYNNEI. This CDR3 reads CASNVAVGQFF. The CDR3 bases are TGTGCCAGCAACGTAGCGGTGGGGCAGTTCTTC. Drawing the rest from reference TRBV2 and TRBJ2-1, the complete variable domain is EPEVTQTPSHQVTQMGQEVILRCVPISNHLYFYWYRQILGQKVEFLVSFYNNEISEKSEIFDDQFSVERPDGSNFTLKIRSTKLEDSAMYFCASNVAVGQFFGPGTRLTVL.

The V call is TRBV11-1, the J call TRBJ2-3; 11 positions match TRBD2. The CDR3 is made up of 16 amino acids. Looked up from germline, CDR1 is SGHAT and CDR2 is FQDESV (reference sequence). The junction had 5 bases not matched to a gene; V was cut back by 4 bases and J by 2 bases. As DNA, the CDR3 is TGTGCCAGCAGCTCCGGACTAGCGGGCCTCACAGATACGCAGTATTTT. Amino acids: CASSSGLAGLTDTQYF. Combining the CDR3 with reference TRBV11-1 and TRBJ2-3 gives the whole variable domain EAEVAQSPRYKITEKSQAVAFWCDPISGHATLYWYRQILGQGPELLVQFQDESVVDDSQLPKDRFSAERLKGVDSTLKIQPAELGDSAMYLCASSSGLAGLTDTQYFGPGTRLTVL.